Following are 20 T cell receptor beta chains from one sample sequenced in a study of shared clonotypes between healthy human individuals. Here immunoSEQ multiplex PCR was the method, and the copy in TCRdb shows in-frame clones only, minus some. The sample consists of some 2.1 million clones, less than 95% of them appearing once. The naive CD8 population came from CD45RO-negative cells selected for CCR7, without terminally differentiated effector memory CD45RA+ cells. Sequences were obtained from naive CD8+ T cells sorted from blood. All receptors derive from a man younger than 30 in good health.

With regard to this clone: Other DNA sequences in this sample translate to the same CDR3. The rearrangement links TRBV27 to TRBJ2-1, with TRBD1 identical over 7 bases. The junction had 3 bases not matched to a gene; V was cut back by 4 bases and J by 0 bases. The CDR3 length is 15 residues. Germline lookup yields CDR1 MNHEY and CDR2 SMNVEV (reference sequence). The CDR3 loop is CASSSRQGSYNEQFF. The CDR3 DNA reads TGTGCCAGCAGTTCACGACAGGGCTCCTACAATGAGCAGTTCTTC.

The CDR3 bases are TGTGCCAGCAGCCCGGAGGGGGGGCAGCCCCAGCATTTT. Amino acids: CASSPEGGQPQHF. The J gene is TRBJ1-5, the V gene TRBV7-9, with D possibly TRBD1 on 6 matching bases. Deletions cut 5 bases from V and 7 bases from J, with 12 bases between. The CDR3 is made up of 13 amino acids. Germline values: CDR1 SEHNR, CDR2 FQNEAQ (reference sequence). Looking up the rest from reference TRBV7-9 and TRBJ1-5 gives the full variable domain: DTGVSQNPRHKITKRGQNVTFRCDPISEHNRLYWYRQTLGQGPEFLTYFQNEAQLEKSRLLSDRFSAERPKGSFSTLEIQRTEQGDSAMYLCASSPEGGQPQHFGDGTRLSIL.

Regarding this clone: The sample contains more than one DNA sequence encoding this CDR3. This chain links TRBV11-2 with TRBJ2-7; D unresolved. Germline V gene data show CDR1 as SGHAT and CDR2 as FQNNGV. The CDR3 runs 13 residues. V was trimmed by 3 bases and J by 0 bases, leaving 6 bases between them. CDR3 residues: CASSLGSSYEQYF. CDR3 bases: TGTGCCAGCAGCTTGGGCAGCTCCTACGAGCAGTACTTC.

The chain carries TRBV19 and TRBJ1-6; D remains unclear. The V gene lost 5 bases and the J gene lost 7 bases, with 18 bases spanning the gap. Germline V CDR1 and CDR2: LNHDA, SQIVND (reference sequence). CDR3 length: 16 residues. CDR3 amino acids: CASSVSSPRFNSPLHF. In DNA form, the CDR3 reads TGTGCCAGTAGTGTAAGCTCGCCCCGGTTCAATTCACCCCTCCACTTT.

J is TRBJ2-3 and V is TRBV13; 10 bases fit TRBD1. This CDR3 has 15 residues. Germline V gene data show CDR1 as PRHDT and CDR2 as FYEKMQ (reference sequence). V lost 4 bases to trimming and J lost 7 bases; unmatched junction nucleotides: 8. The CDR3 protein is CASSSPGQGRHTQYF. CDR3 DNA sequence: TGTGCCAGCAGCTCACCGGGACAGGGGCGGCATACGCAGTATTTT.

The chain carries TRBV5-8 and TRBJ1-1, with a possible D match to TRBD1 (5 bases). Trimming left V 6 bases short and J 3 bases short, with 15 bases between. CDR1 SGHTS and CDR2 YDEGEE come from the germline V gene. The CDR3 has 14 amino acids. The CDR3 region has the DNA TGTGCCAGCACCCTACGTGGGGGGGACACTGAAGCTTTCTTT. Its translation is CASTLRGGDTEAFF.

V usage is TRBV14 and J usage is TRBJ2-1; possible D gene TRBD2, 5 bases. Trimming shortened V by 5 bases and J by 5 bases, and 16 bases separated the two germline ends. This CDR3 contains 15 residues. The germline V gene has CDR1 SGHDN and CDR2 FVKESK. The CDR3 nucleotides read TGTGCCAGCAGCGCAAGGGTCGGGAAGGACAATGAGCAGTTCTTC. Translating gives CASSARVGKDNEQFF.

This chain connects TRBV10-3 to TRBJ2-5; tentatively, D is TRBD2 (5 bases). The length of the CDR3 is 11 residues. Germline lookup yields CDR1 ENHRY and CDR2 SYGVKD. The CDR3 reads CATTGEGTQYF. DNA for the CDR3: TGTGCTACGACGGGCGAGGGGACCCAGTACTTC.

The chain employs TRBV19 and TRBJ1-2; D call uncertain. V lost 3 bases to trimming and J lost 6 bases, with 11 bases between them. Germline V gene sequence: CDR1 LNHDA, CDR2 SQIVND (reference sequence). The CDR3 consists of 13 residues. The CDR3 sequence: CASSMWGTNGYTF. The CDR3 region has the DNA TGTGCCAGTAGTATGTGGGGTACGAATGGCTACACCTTC.

The V and J genes are TRBV5-6 and TRBJ1-1; D may be TRBD1 (6 bases). CDR3 size: 14 residues. CDR1 and CDR2 (germline): SGHDT, YYEEEE. V lost 2 bases and J lost 5, with 13 bases in between. CDR3 nucleotide sequence: TGTGCCAGCAGCTTCAGGGGCCGAGAGACTGAAGCTTTCTTT. Its protein product is CASSFRGRETEAFF.

The chain couples TRBV2 to TRBJ1-1, with TRBD1 matching over 8 bases. Germline loops: CDR1 SNHLY, CDR2 FYNNEI. The CDR3 loop spans 17 amino acids. V was clipped by 1 base and J by 4 bases; unmatched bases: 11. DNA of the CDR3: TGTGCCAGCAGTGAAGGGACAGGGTCATTAAAAGGCACTGAAGCTTTCTTT. Translating it yields CASSEGTGSLKGTEAFF.

The genes are TRBV10-1 and TRBJ2-1, with D possibly matching TRBD1 (5 bases). The CDR3 spans 13 residues. Looked up from germline, CDR1 is WNHNN and CDR2 is SYGVQD (reference sequence). V shed 5 bases and J shed 4 bases, with 9 bases lying between them. The DNA for the CDR3 is TGCGCCAGCAGTCTGACAGTGTACAATGAGCAGTTCTTC. As protein: CASSLTVYNEQFF.

This sequence joins TRBV30 and TRBJ2-7; a possible D gene is TRBD1 (6 bases). CDR1 is GTSNPN, CDR2 SVGIG, per germline (reference sequence). The CDR3 consists of 12 residues. V lost 7 bases, J lost 3 bases, and 13 bases lay in between. CDR3 loop: CALTADSYEQYF. Here the CDR3 DNA reads TGTGCCTTGACAGCGGACAGCTACGAGCAGTACTTC.

The rearrangement joins TRBV7-6 to TRBJ2-1, with 7 bases fitting TRBD2. The CDR3 is 16 amino acids. Unmatched junction bases numbered 9, after V lost 1 base and J lost 6 bases. Germline CDR1 SGHVS, CDR2 FNYEAQ. CDR3 DNA: TGTGCCAGCAGCTTAGTCGGCGGGAGTATGGGCAATGAGCAGTTCTTC. Translating it yields CASSLVGGSMGNEQFF.

Comments on this clone: Germline is not matched at one junction end, which may reflect a read error. The chain uses TRBV7-7 and TRBJ1-3, with no clear D. The CDR3 has 14 amino acids. CDR1 is SSHAT and CDR2 is FNYEAQ in the germline V gene (reference sequence). CDR3 DNA: TGTGCTAGCAGCTTAGAGGCGGGCAGCGACACCATATATTTT. Translation gives CASSLEAGSDTIYF.

Concerning this clone: This sequence may be a read error, since a much larger clone differs from it by one base. The CDR3 sequence: CASSYSGANVLTF. The CDR3 DNA reads TGCGCCAGCAGTTACTCTGGGGCCAACGTCCTGACTTTC. V gene TRBV4-1 combines with J gene TRBJ2-6, with unresolved D. There are 13 residues in the CDR3. V lost 6 bases, J lost 0 bases, and 3 bases lay in between. Germline loops: CDR1 MGHRA, CDR2 YSYEKL.

In regard to this clone: The sample holds other DNA sequences that translate to the same CDR3. The J gene is TRBJ2-7, the V gene TRBV6-1; D perhaps matches TRBD2 (6 bases). Germline V gives CDR1 MNHNS, CDR2 SASEGT. V gave up 2 bases and J gave up 5 bases, with 7 bases separating them. The CDR3 sequence is 12 residues long. The CDR3 spells CASSERGNEQYF. In nucleotides, the CDR3 is TGTGCCAGCAGTGAACGGGGGAACGAGCAGTACTTC.

This sequence joins TRBV9 and TRBJ1-1; perhaps TRBD1 as D (5 bases). Trimming cost V 4 bases and J 4 bases, with 11 bases left between them. Germline lookup yields CDR1 SGDLS and CDR2 YYNGEE. The CDR3 spans 13 residues. The CDR3 loop is CASSTSGGTEAFF. The CDR3 DNA is TGTGCCAGCAGCACAAGTGGGGGCACTGAAGCTTTCTTT.

The genes are TRBV7-9 and TRBJ1-4, with 8 bases matching TRBD1. The CDR3 has 15 amino acids. Germline trimming cut 3 bases from V and 3 bases from J; bases unmatched to any gene: 3. Germline assignment: CDR1 SEHNR and CDR2 FQNEAQ (reference sequence). In DNA, the CDR3 is TGTGCCAGCAGCTTTTCAGGGGGCCCTAATGAAAAACTGTTTTTT. This codes for CASSFSGGPNEKLFF.

A single count supports this clone. The chain links TRBV5-4 to TRBJ2-7; perhaps TRBD1 as D (6 bases). Germline CDR1 reads SGHNT; CDR2 reads YYREEE (reference sequence). The CDR3 spans 15 residues. V was pared by 0 bases and J by 4 bases, with 14 bases between. The CDR3 sequence: CASSLAGTHTYEQYF. The CDR3 coding sequence is TGTGCCAGCAGCTTGGCTGGGACACATACTTACGAGCAGTACTTC.